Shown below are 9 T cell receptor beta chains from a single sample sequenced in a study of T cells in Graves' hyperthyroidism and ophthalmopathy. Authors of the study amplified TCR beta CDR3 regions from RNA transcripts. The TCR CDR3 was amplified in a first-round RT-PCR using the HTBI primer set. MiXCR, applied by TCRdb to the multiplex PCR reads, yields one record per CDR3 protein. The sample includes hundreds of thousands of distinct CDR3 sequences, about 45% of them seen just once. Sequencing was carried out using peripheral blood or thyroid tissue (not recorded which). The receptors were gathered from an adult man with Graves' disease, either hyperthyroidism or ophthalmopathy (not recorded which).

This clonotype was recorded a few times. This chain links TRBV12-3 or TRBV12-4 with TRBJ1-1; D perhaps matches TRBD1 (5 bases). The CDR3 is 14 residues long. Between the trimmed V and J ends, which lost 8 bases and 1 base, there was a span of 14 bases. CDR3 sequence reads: CASRAGLQNTEAFF. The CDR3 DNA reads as TGTGCCAGCCGAGCGGGACTCCAGAACACTGAAGCTTTCTTT.

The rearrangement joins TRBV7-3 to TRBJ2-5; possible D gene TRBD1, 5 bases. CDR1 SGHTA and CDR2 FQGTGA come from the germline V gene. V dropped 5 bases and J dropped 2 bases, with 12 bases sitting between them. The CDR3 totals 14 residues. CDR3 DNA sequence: TGTGCCAGCAGCCCGACAGCTATTCAAGAGACCCAGTACTTC. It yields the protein CASSPTAIQETQYF. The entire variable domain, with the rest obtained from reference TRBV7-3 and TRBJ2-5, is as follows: GAGVSQTPSNKVTEKGKYVELRCDPISGHTALYWYRQSLGQGPEFLIYFQGTGAADDSGLPNDRFFAVRPEGSVSTLKIQRTERGDSAVYLCASSPTAIQETQYFGPGTRLLVL.

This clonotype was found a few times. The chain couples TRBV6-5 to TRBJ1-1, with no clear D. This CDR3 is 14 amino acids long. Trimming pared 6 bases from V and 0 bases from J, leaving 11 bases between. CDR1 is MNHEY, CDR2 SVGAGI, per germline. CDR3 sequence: CASRYSSMNTEAFF. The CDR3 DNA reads TGTGCCAGCAGGTACAGCTCCATGAACACTGAAGCTTTCTTT.

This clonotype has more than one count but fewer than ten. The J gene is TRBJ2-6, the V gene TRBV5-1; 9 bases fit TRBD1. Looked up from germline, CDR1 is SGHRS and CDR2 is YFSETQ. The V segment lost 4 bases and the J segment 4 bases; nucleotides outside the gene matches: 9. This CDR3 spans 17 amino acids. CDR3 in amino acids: CASSTRDRVLGANVLTF. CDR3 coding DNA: TGCGCCAGCAGCACCCGGGACAGGGTCTTGGGGGCCAACGTCCTGACTTTC.

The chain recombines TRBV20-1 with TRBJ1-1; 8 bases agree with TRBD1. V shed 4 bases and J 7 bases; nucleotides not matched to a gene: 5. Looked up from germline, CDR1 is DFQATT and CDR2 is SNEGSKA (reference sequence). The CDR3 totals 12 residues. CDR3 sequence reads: CSATRGRGEAFF. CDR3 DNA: TGCAGTGCTACCAGGGGGCGCGGTGAAGCTTTCTTT.

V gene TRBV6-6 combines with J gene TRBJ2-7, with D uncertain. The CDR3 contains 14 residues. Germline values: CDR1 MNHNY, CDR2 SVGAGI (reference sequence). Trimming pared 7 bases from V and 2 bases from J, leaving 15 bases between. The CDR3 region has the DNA TGTGCCAGCAAGGCGCGGTTAGGGACCTACGAGCAGTACTTC. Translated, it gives CASKARLGTYEQYF.

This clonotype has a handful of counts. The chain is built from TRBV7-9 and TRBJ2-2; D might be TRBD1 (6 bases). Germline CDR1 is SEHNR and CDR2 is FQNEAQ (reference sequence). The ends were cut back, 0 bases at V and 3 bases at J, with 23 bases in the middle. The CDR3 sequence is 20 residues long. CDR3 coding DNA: TGTGCCAGCAGCTTAGCGCTCAGGGGATACTCCAAACCGTACACCGGGGAGCTGTTTTTT. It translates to CASSLALRGYSKPYTGELFF. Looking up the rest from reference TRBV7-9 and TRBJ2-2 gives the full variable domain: DTGVSQNPRHKITKRGQNVTFRCDPISEHNRLYWYRQTLGQGPEFLTYFQNEAQLEKSRLLSDRFSAERPKGSFSTLEIQRTEQGDSAMYLCASSLALRGYSKPYTGELFFGEGSRLTVL.

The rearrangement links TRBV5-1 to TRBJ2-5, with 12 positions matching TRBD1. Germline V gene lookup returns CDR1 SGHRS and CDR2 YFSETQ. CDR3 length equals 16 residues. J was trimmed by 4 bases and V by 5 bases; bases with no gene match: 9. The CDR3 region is CASSPGTGGDGETQYF. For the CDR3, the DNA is TGCGCCAGCAGTCCCGGGACAGGGGGCGATGGAGAGACCCAGTACTTC.

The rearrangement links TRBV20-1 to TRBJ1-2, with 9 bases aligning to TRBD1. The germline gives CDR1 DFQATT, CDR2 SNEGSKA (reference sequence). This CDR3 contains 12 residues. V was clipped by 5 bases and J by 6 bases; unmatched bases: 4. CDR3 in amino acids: CSAWTGVHGYTF. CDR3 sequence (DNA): TGCAGTGCTTGGACAGGGGTGCATGGCTACACCTTC.